This TCR beta chain was sequenced for a study of radiation and T cells in renal cell carcinoma. The protocol was immunoSEQ multiplex PCR, while the TCRdb copy is restricted to in-frame clones and leaves out a portion. The sample has tens of thousands of clones, about 80% seen once. Germline lookup yields CDR1 SGHTA and CDR2 FQGTGA. The CDR3 extends over 15 amino acids. The V gene end was trimmed by 6 bases and the J gene end by 0 bases; junction bases not matched to a gene: 4. Specified time point: blood 2 weeks post-SBRT. Treatment described: 15 Gy SBRT to primary tumor, nephrectomy 4 weeks later. The chain employs TRBV7-3 and TRBJ2-2; TRBD1 aligns across 7 bases. Here the sequenced sample was blood, taken from a patient whose treatment included radiotherapy and nephrectomy. This sequence originates from a man in his fifties or sixties with renal cell carcinoma. CDR3 amino acids: CASSTGTANTGELFF. The CDR3 DNA follows: TGTGCCAGCAGTACCGGGACAGCGAACACCGGGGAGCTGTTTTTT.